This TCR beta chain was sequenced in a study of T cells in Graves' hyperthyroidism and ophthalmopathy. Turning to the study itself: Before treatment of any kind, peripheral blood was taken at initial diagnosis. Study outcomes and limitations: Ophthalmopathy got predicted by the model a median approximately six months before its onset. Blood also carried most thyroid clonotypes expanded above 0.001.

This clonotype was seen ten or more times. Antigen specificity is unknown. Disease duration was under 3 months in the ophthalmopathy patients, who also had a Clinical Activity Score of at least 3 and a NOSPECS grade of at least 4. Germline CDR1 is ENHRY and CDR2 is SYGVKD. V was pared by 7 bases and J by 4 bases, with 16 bases between. The CDR3 extends over 14 amino acids. RNA transcripts yielded amplified TCR beta CDR3 regions. First-round RT-PCR with HTBI primers amplified the TCR CDR3 region. Using its own MiXCR run on the multiplex PCR reads, TCRdb lists one record per CDR3 protein. The table has 300,000 to 350,000 distinct CDR3 sequences, about a sixth seen once.

V gene TRBV10-3 combines with J gene TRBJ1-1; D unclear. The sequence was obtained from a woman aged 40 to 55 with Graves' ophthalmopathy. The sample consisted of blood. The CDR3 protein is CAIKEGGFGTEAFF. CDR3 bases: TGTGCCATCAAGGAGGGAGGATTCGGCACTGAAGCTTTCTTT.